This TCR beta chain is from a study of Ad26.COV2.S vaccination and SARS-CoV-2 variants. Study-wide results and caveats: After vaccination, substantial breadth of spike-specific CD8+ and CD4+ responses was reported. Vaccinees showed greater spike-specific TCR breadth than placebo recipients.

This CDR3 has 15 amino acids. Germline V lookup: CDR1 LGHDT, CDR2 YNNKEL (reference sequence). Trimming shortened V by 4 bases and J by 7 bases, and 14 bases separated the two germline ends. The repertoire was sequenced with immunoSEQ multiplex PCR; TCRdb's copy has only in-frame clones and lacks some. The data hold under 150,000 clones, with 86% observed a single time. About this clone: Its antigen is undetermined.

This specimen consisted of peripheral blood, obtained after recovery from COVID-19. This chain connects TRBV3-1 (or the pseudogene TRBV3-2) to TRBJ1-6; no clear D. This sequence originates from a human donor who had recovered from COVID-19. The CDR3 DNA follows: TGTGCCAGCAGCCTTCGTCCGAATTCAAATTCACCCCTCCACTTT. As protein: CASSLRPNSNSPLHF.